One sample yielded the 7 T cell receptor beta chains listed below, sequenced in a study of blood T cell repertoires in COVID-19. Measured with immunoSEQ multiplex PCR; TCRdb has only the in-frame clones, and not every one. This table holds around 31,000 clones, 88% found once. Input material: peripheral blood. The receptors shown here come from a man aged 55 to 69 with COVID-19, enrolled during active disease.

The genes are TRBV6-1 and TRBJ1-1, with TRBD1 as a possible D gene (6 bases). V was cut by 6 bases and J by 5 bases, with 19 bases left in between. CDR3 length: 15 amino acids. CDR1 is MNHNS, CDR2 SASEGT, per germline. CDR3 nucleotides: TGTGCCAGCAGGCCCCAACAGGGTCAGATGACTGAAGCTTTCTTT. Translating gives CASRPQQGQMTEAFF.

This chain uses TRBV5-5 with TRBJ2-7; TRBD1 agrees at 9 bases. The CDR3 is 13 residues long. V was clipped by 4 bases and J by 3 bases; unmatched bases: 2. Germline V gene data show CDR1 as SGHKS and CDR2 as YYEKEE (reference sequence). CDR3: CASSGGQGYEQYF. The DNA for the CDR3 is TGTGCCAGCAGCGGGGGACAGGGCTACGAGCAGTACTTC.

The chain links TRBV9 to TRBJ2-2; no firm D call. Germline CDR1 reads SGDLS; CDR2 reads YYNGEE. V lost 4 bases and J 3 bases, leaving 4 bases between the germline ends. CDR3 length: 12 amino acids. The DNA of the CDR3 is TGTGCCAGCAGCTCATACACCGGGGAGCTGTTTTTT. It encodes CASSSYTGELFF. Variable domain in full (rest from reference TRBV9 and TRBJ2-2): DSGVTQTPKHLITATGQRVTLRCSPRSGDLSVYWYQQSLDQGLQFLIQYYNGEERAKGNILERFSAQQFPDLHSELNLSSLELGDSALYFCASSSYTGELFFGEGSRLTVL.

The CDR3 bases are TGTGCCAGCAGTGAACAGGGGTCCGGGGAGCTGTTTTTT. Its protein product is CASSEQGSGELFF. The chain carries TRBV2 and TRBJ2-2; D possibly corresponds to TRBD1 (6 bases). There are 13 residues in the CDR3. From germline, CDR1 is SNHLY and CDR2 FYNNEI. Trimming pared 2 bases from V and 6 bases from J, leaving 7 bases between. Full variable domain (rest looked up from reference TRBV2 and TRBJ2-2): EPEVTQTPSHQVTQMGQEVILRCVPISNHLYFYWYRQILGQKVEFLVSFYNNEISEKSEIFDDQFSVERPDGSNFTLKIRSTKLEDSAMYFCASSEQGSGELFFGEGSRLTVL.

This chain connects TRBV19 to TRBJ1-2; D remains unclear. From germline, CDR1 is LNHDA and CDR2 SQIVND (reference sequence). The CDR3 runs 11 residues. V lost 6 bases and J 3 bases, leaving 5 bases between the germline ends. Here the CDR3 DNA reads TGTGCCAGTAGCGGGTACTATGGCTACACCTTC. It yields the protein CASSGYYGYTF. The variable domain in full, with the rest retrieved from reference TRBV19 and TRBJ1-2, is DGGITQSPKYLFRKEGQNVTLSCEQNLNHDAMYWYRQDPGQGLRLIYYSQIVNDFQKGDIAEGYSVSREKKESFPLTVTSAQKNPTAFYLCASSGYYGYTFGSGTRLTVV.

The CDR3 coding sequence is TGTGCCAGCAGTTACGGGACTAGCGGGAGGTGGGGGGCAGATACGCAGTATTTT. Its protein is CASSYGTSGRWGADTQYF. This chain uses TRBV28 with TRBJ2-3; TRBD2 matches at 15 bases. In germline, CDR1 is MDHEN, CDR2 SYDVKM. The CDR3 loop spans 18 amino acids. V trimming: 4 bases; J trimming: 4 bases; junction bases outside the gene matches: 9.

The chain is built from TRBV23-1 and TRBJ2-7, with D tentatively TRBD1 (5 bases). Being an ORF, TRBV23-1 has a function that is uncertain. CDR3 length equals 18 residues. Between the trimmed V and J ends, which lost 3 bases and 0 bases, there was a span of 21 bases. The CDR3 coding sequence is TGCGCCAGCAGTCACCCGGCGGCAGGGTCGGTAAGCTCCTACGAGCAGTACTTC. Translating it yields CASSHPAAGSVSSYEQYF.